What follows are 25 T cell receptor beta chains derived from one specimen sequenced in a study of T cells in Graves' hyperthyroidism and ophthalmopathy. Researchers amplified the TCR beta CDR3 regions from RNA transcripts. An initial round of RT-PCR targeting the TCR CDR3 relied on the HTBI primer set. TCRdb passed the multiplex PCR reads through MiXCR, listing each CDR3 protein once. The table lists about 280,000 distinct CDR3 sequences, 20% to 30% of them singletons. What was sequenced was blood. The receptor source for this set is a man aged 40-50 years with Graves' hyperthyroidism that later progressed to Graves' ophthalmopathy.

This clonotype was detected ten times or more. This chain connects TRBV7-6 to TRBJ2-7, with D unresolved. The CDR3 contains 14 residues. The germline V gene has CDR1 SGHVS and CDR2 FNYEAQ. V lost 5 bases and J 9 bases, leaving 20 bases between the germline ends. CDR3 residues: CASSPDQDLAVQYF. The CDR3 DNA reads as TGTGCCAGCAGCCCCGATCAAGATCTGGCGGTGCAGTACTTC.

This clonotype has at least ten counts. The chain is built from TRBV14 and TRBJ1-1; TRBD1 aligns across 8 bases. Germline assignment: CDR1 SGHDN and CDR2 FVKESK. This CDR3 has 14 residues. J lost 5 bases, V lost 4 bases, and 6 bases had no gene match. In DNA, the CDR3 is TGTGCCAGCAGCCTGACAGGGGTTTTGACTGAAGCTTTCTTT. It translates to CASSLTGVLTEAFF.

In its sample, this clonotype was seen a few times. The rearrangement joins TRBV20-1 to TRBJ2-7; D is uncertain. The CDR3 is 15 amino acids. Trimming took 0 bases from V and 1 from J, leaving 13 bases between them. Germline values: CDR1 DFQATT, CDR2 SNEGSKA (reference sequence). CDR3 region: CSARDNLRDSYEQYF. The CDR3 DNA sequence: TGCAGTGCTAGAGATAACCTTAGGGATTCCTACGAGCAGTACTTC.

The chain couples TRBV12-5 to TRBJ1-5; 7 bases line up with TRBD1. The CDR3 contains 15 residues. Germline V lookup: CDR1 LGHNT, CDR2 FRNRAP. The junction had 4 bases not matched to a gene; V was cut back by 5 bases and J by 0 bases. The CDR3 DNA sequence: TGTGCTAGTGGTCTGGGACAGTATAGCAATCAGCCCCAGCATTTT. Its protein product is CASGLGQYSNQPQHF.

The chain recombines TRBV30 with TRBJ1-1; no firm D call. Trimming removed 3 bases from V and 5 bases from J, with 10 bases in between. Germline V gives CDR1 GTSNPN, CDR2 SVGIG (reference sequence). The CDR3 extends over 12 amino acids. In DNA form, the CDR3 reads TGTGCCTGGAGGTTGGATAATACTGAAGCTTTCTTT. Encoded protein: CAWRLDNTEAFF.

This clonotype has ten or more counts. The rearrangement links TRBV19 to TRBJ1-2; 7 bases fit TRBD1. Trimming cost V 5 bases and J 2 bases; bases outside gene matches: 8. The germline V gene encodes CDR1 LNHDA and CDR2 SQIVND (reference sequence). The CDR3 contains 15 residues. CDR3 sequence: CASSPPRRGNYGYTF. For the CDR3, the DNA is TGTGCCAGTAGTCCCCCGCGCAGGGGGAACTATGGCTACACCTTC.

This clonotype was detected ten times or more. The chain recombines TRBV12-3 or TRBV12-4 with TRBJ2-7; 7 bases line up with TRBD1. Trimming took 5 bases from V and 7 from J; bases not matched to a gene: 8. The CDR3 length is 13 residues. The DNA of the CDR3 is TGTGCCAGCAGTCGGGACAGCACTATTGAGCAGTACTTC. Translation gives CASSRDSTIEQYF.

This clonotype was picked up many times. The chain employs TRBV28 and TRBJ1-1; tentative D call: TRBD1 (5 bases). Germline V gives CDR1 MDHEN, CDR2 SYDVKM. CDR3 length equals 14 residues. V was trimmed by 7 bases and J by 7 bases, leaving 19 bases between them. CDR3 sequence reads: CASTERGHSIEAFF. The CDR3 coding sequence is TGTGCCAGCACCGAAAGGGGCCACTCCATTGAAGCTTTCTTT.

The chain links TRBV28 to TRBJ1-2; D gene unclear. Deletions cut 4 bases from V and 8 bases from J, with 17 bases between. Germline loops: CDR1 MDHEN, CDR2 SYDVKM. The CDR3 totals 14 residues. This CDR3 is CASSSQTERRGYTF. The CDR3 bases are TGTGCCAGCAGTTCCCAGACGGAGCGTCGAGGCTACACCTTC.

This clonotype was seen ten or more times. The chain recombines TRBV29-1 with TRBJ1-2, with D perhaps TRBD1 (5 bases). The CDR3 covers 12 residues. From germline, CDR1 is SQVTM and CDR2 ANQGSEA. Trimming shortened V by 4 bases and J by 3 bases, and 9 bases separated the two germline ends. The CDR3 region is CSVARDDYGYTF. CDR3 coding DNA: TGCAGCGTTGCCAGGGATGACTATGGCTACACCTTC.

This clonotype was seen repeatedly, ten times or more. CDR3 loop: CASSPQKDSGANVLTF. The CDR3 coding sequence is TGCGCCAGCAGCCCTCAAAAGGACTCTGGGGCCAACGTCCTGACTTTC. The chain links TRBV5-1 to TRBJ2-6; D gene uncertain. The CDR3 is 16 amino acids. Germline V gives CDR1 SGHRS, CDR2 YFSETQ. With 4 bases removed from V and 0 bases from J, the gap between germline ends came to 11 bases.

This clonotype was recorded many times. This sequence joins TRBV7-3 and TRBJ1-1; weak D call: TRBD1 (6 bases). Germline V gene sequence: CDR1 SGHTA, CDR2 FQGTGA. This CDR3 has 15 residues. The V end lost 5 bases, the J end lost 3 bases, and 16 bases lay between the germline ends. The CDR3 sequence is CASSPGTTEDTEAFF. CDR3 nucleotide sequence: TGTGCCAGCAGCCCCGGGACAACGGAGGACACTGAAGCTTTCTTT.

The chain is built from TRBV28 and TRBJ2-5, with no clear D. Trimming pared 3 bases from V and 7 bases from J, leaving 9 bases between. The CDR3 spans 12 residues. CDR1 is MDHEN and CDR2 is SYDVKM in the germline V gene. CDR3 nucleotides: TGTGCCAGCAGTTTCGGCAGCAGGACCCAGTACTTC. Its protein product is CASSFGSRTQYF.

This clonotype was recorded many times. This may be a read error: a much more frequent sequence differs by one nucleotide. V and J are TRBV12-3 or TRBV12-4 and TRBJ2-7, with D uncertain. This CDR3 is built from 18 residues. CDR3 sequence (DNA): TGTACCAGCAGTTTAAACAACGGACCCATTATTGGCCCTATCGAGCAGTACTTC. It translates to CTSSLNNGPIIGPIEQYF.

This clonotype appeared many times. The gene calls are TRBV6-5 and TRBJ2-2, with D possibly matching TRBD2 (5 bases). CDR1 is MNHEY and CDR2 is SVGAGI in the germline V gene. Trimming shortened V by 0 bases and J by 3 bases, and 8 bases separated the two germline ends. The CDR3 totals 15 residues. The CDR3 nucleotides are TGTGCCAGCAGTTACTCGCGAGGGTACACCGGGGAGCTGTTTTTT. This encodes CASSYSRGYTGELFF.

This clonotype was picked up many times. The chain joins TRBV19 to TRBJ1-2; tentative D call: TRBD1 (5 bases). The CDR3 is 12 residues long. Germline-derived CDR1 and CDR2 are LNHDA and SQIVND (reference sequence). V was cut by 7 bases and J by 2 bases, with 8 bases left in between. The CDR3 sequence: CASTQGNYGYTF. CDR3 coding DNA: TGTGCCAGTACCCAGGGCAACTATGGCTACACCTTC.

This clonotype was found many times. The chain has TRBV5-1 and TRBJ1-1; perhaps TRBD1 as D (5 bases). The V and J ends lost 0 bases and 5 bases respectively, with 11 bases between them. Germline V gene sequence: CDR1 SGHRS, CDR2 YFSETQ. The CDR3 loop spans 14 amino acids. The CDR3 DNA reads TGCGCCAGCAGCTTGGAATCCTGGGGGACTGAAGCTTTCTTT. The encoded protein is CASSLESWGTEAFF.

This clonotype was recorded many times. The DNA is omitted, as the CDR3 cannot be located on it reliably, and the CDR3 follows TCRdb's listing. This chain connects TRBV12-3 or TRBV12-4 to TRBJ2-7; whether TRBD1, the table's D call, matches the DNA was not checked. The CDR3 is 16 residues long, counting both termini. CDR3 sequence reads: CASSFGAGTASYEQYF.

The V gene is TRBV6-4, the J gene TRBJ1-3; D remains unclear. V gave up 6 bases and J gave up 4 bases, with 4 bases separating them. CDR3 length: 11 residues. Germline CDR1 MRHNA, CDR2 SNTAGT. The CDR3 reads CASSKGNTIYF. Written as DNA, the CDR3 is TGTGCCAGCAGCAAGGGAAACACCATATATTTT.

This clonotype showed up many times. The chain is built from TRBV3-1 and TRBJ1-1; 7 nucleotides match TRBD1. The germline gives CDR1 LGHDT, CDR2 YNNKEL (reference sequence). The CDR3 runs to 11 residues. V shed 5 bases, J shed 8 bases, and the junction held 2 bases outside the gene matches. Written as DNA, the CDR3 is TGTGCCAGCAGCTGGGACAGCGAAGCTTTCTTT. Translating gives CASSWDSEAFF. The full variable domain, its missing parts supplied by reference TRBV3-1 and TRBJ1-1, is DTAVSQTPKYLVTQMGNDKSIKCEQNLGHDTMYWYKQDSKKFLKIMFSYNNKELIINETVPNRFSPKSPDKAHLNLHINSLELGDSAVYFCASSWDSEAFFGQGTRLTVV.

There are many counts of this clonotype. This chain connects TRBV6-2 or TRBV6-3 to TRBJ2-5; 9 bases are a match to TRBD2. With 7 bases clipped from V and 0 bases from J, the junction kept 9 bases outside the gene matches. CDR3 length: 16 amino acids. Germline loops: CDR1 MNHEY, CDR2 SVGEGT. CDR3 DNA sequence: TGTGCCAGCACCAGAGGACTAGCGAGAAACCAAGAGACCCAGTACTTC. It yields the protein CASTRGLARNQETQYF.

This clonotype has ten or more counts. The chain couples TRBV3-1 to TRBJ1-5; no clear D gene. The ends were cut back, 0 bases at V and 5 bases at J, with 5 bases in the middle. This CDR3 comprises 13 residues. Germline V gene data show CDR1 as LGHDT and CDR2 as YNNKEL (reference sequence). Here the CDR3 DNA reads TGTGCCAGCAGCCAAGATTGGGATCAGCCCCAGCATTTT. Encoded protein: CASSQDWDQPQHF.

This clonotype was recorded many times. The gene calls are TRBV20-1 and TRBJ1-2; 8 bases are shared with TRBD1. Per the germline V gene, CDR1 is DFQATT and CDR2 is SNEGSKA (reference sequence). With 6 bases clipped from V and 8 bases from J, the junction kept 14 bases outside the gene matches. The CDR3 extends over 14 amino acids. CDR3 coding DNA: TGCAGTGCCAGCATGGGGCAGGGGGCGCGGGGCTACACCTTC. Translating gives CSASMGQGARGYTF.

The table lists this clonotype with many counts. The chain has TRBV29-1 and TRBJ1-5; D gene ambiguous. Germline CDR1 is SQVTM and CDR2 is ANQGSEA. V lost 5 bases and J 2 bases, leaving 7 bases between the germline ends. This CDR3 has 12 amino acids. CDR3 protein: CSVLSGNQPQHF. DNA for the CDR3: TGCAGCGTTCTGAGCGGCAATCAGCCCCAGCATTTT. Looking up the rest from reference TRBV29-1 and TRBJ1-5 gives the full variable domain: SAVISQKPSRDICQRGTSLTIQCQVDSQVTMMFWYRQQPGQSLTLIATANQGSEATYESGFVIDKFPISRPNLTFSTLTVSNMSPEDSSIYLCSVLSGNQPQHFGDGTRLSIL.

The chain has TRBV30 and TRBJ2-7; TRBD1 matches 9 bases. With 3 bases clipped from V and 5 bases from J, the junction kept 5 bases outside the gene matches. Germline lookup yields CDR1 GTSNPN and CDR2 SVGIG (reference sequence). The CDR3 consists of 13 residues. The CDR3 region is CAWRTGGLDEQYF. The DNA for the CDR3 is TGTGCCTGGAGGACAGGGGGACTGGACGAGCAGTACTTC.